These 29 T cell receptor beta chains were sequenced from one sample in a study of beta chain features in type 1 diabetes. Expressed TCRB transcripts were sequenced because the entire RNA isolate underwent reverse transcription. This table comes from immunoSEQ multiplex PCR, and its TCRdb copy is limited to in-frame clones, with some not included. The sample shows a few hundred thousand clones, approximately 30% of them seen only once. The sequenced sample consisted of naive CD4+ T cells from blood. These receptors were collected from a man younger than 35 in good health.

V gene TRBV5-6 combines with J gene TRBJ2-7; 9 nucleotides match TRBD1. The germline V gene has CDR1 SGHDT and CDR2 YYEEEE. The CDR3 consists of 15 residues. V was pared by 2 bases and J by 3 bases, with 6 bases of the junction left unmatched. Written as DNA, the CDR3 is TGTGCCAGCAGCTTCGGGACAGGGATTAACTACGAGCAGTACTTC. Protein product: CASSFGTGINYEQYF.

This chain uses TRBV29-1 with TRBJ1-2; 7 nucleotides align to TRBD1. The CDR3 is 15 residues long. With V trimmed by 3 bases and J by 7 bases, 14 bases remained unmatched. Germline CDR1 and CDR2: SQVTM and ANQGSEA. The CDR3 DNA is TGCAGCGTTGAGCCTAATGGAGGGGGCGCCTCTGGCTACACCTTC. It specifies CSVEPNGGGASGYTF. Drawing the rest from reference TRBV29-1 and TRBJ1-2, the complete variable domain is SAVISQKPSRDICQRGTSLTIQCQVDSQVTMMFWYRQQPGQSLTLIATANQGSEATYESGFVIDKFPISRPNLTFSTLTVSNMSPEDSSIYLCSVEPNGGGASGYTFGSGTRLTVV.

In this sample, this clone turned up a few times. The chain couples TRBV5-1 to TRBJ2-1; unclear D gene. The CDR3 is 15 amino acids. Per the germline V gene, CDR1 is SGHRS and CDR2 is YFSETQ. Trimming shortened V by 4 bases and J by 5 bases, and 16 bases separated the two germline ends. The CDR3 reads CASSQTPIPNNEQFF. CDR3 sequence (DNA): TGCGCCAGCAGCCAGACCCCCATCCCAAACAATGAGCAGTTCTTC. The full variable domain, its missing parts supplied by reference TRBV5-1 and TRBJ2-1, is KAGVTQTPRYLIKTRGQQVTLSCSPISGHRSVSWYQQTPGQGLQFLFEYFSETQRNKGNFPGRFSGRQFSNSRSEMNVSTLELGDSALYLCASSQTPIPNNEQFFGPGTRLTVL.

As to this clone: At the DNA level, this CDR3 is encoded by other sequences in the same sample as well. This rearrangement joins TRBV29-1 to TRBJ2-5; 11 bases line up with TRBD1. CDR1 is SQVTM, CDR2 ANQGSEA, per germline. After removal of 5 bases from V and 7 bases from J, the junction contained 6 bases not matched to a gene. The CDR3 has 13 amino acids. The CDR3 sequence: CSVRTGGAGTQYF. DNA of the CDR3: TGCAGCGTTAGGACAGGGGGCGCCGGGACCCAGTACTTC.

There are a few counts of this clone. The junction shows a germline mismatch at one end, possibly a read error. The chain couples TRBV7-7 to TRBJ2-5; tentative D call: TRBD2 (6 bases). This CDR3 has 13 residues. Germline V gene lookup returns CDR1 SSHAT and CDR2 FNYEAQ (reference sequence). CDR3 coding DNA: TGTGCTAGCAGCGGCGGGGAACAAGAGACCCAGTACTTC. Its translation is CASSGGEQETQYF.

This clone was found a few times. The rearrangement uses TRBV29-1 and TRBJ2-7; TRBD1 matches at 7 bases. With 5 bases clipped from V and 2 bases from J, the junction kept 6 bases outside the gene matches. The CDR3 consists of 13 residues. The germline V gene encodes CDR1 SQVTM and CDR2 ANQGSEA. CDR3 coding DNA: TGCAGCGTTTCCGGGACAGTTACCTACGAGCAGTACTTC. Residues: CSVSGTVTYEQYF.

The chain is built from TRBV7-2 and TRBJ2-4; 10 bases are a match to TRBD1. CDR1 is SGHTA, CDR2 FQGNSA, per germline. This CDR3 is 14 amino acids long. V shed 4 bases, J shed 6 bases, and the junction held 3 bases outside the gene matches. The CDR3 DNA sequence: TGTGCCAGCAGCTACGGGACAGGGGCAAACATTCAGTACTTC. It specifies CASSYGTGANIQYF.

V and J are TRBV7-9 and TRBJ1-1; D possibly corresponds to TRBD1 (5 bases). CDR1 and CDR2 (germline): SEHNR, FQNEAQ (reference sequence). CDR3 length: 14 residues. Trimming removed 5 bases at V and 1 base at J, with 11 bases between. CDR3 sequence reads: CASSRDGRNTEAFF. CDR3 bases: TGTGCCAGCAGCCGGGACGGGAGGAACACTGAAGCTTTCTTT.

The rearrangement uses TRBV28 and TRBJ2-5; possibly TRBD2 for D (5 bases). V lost 6 bases to trimming and J lost 2 bases, with 13 bases between them. The germline V gene has CDR1 MDHEN and CDR2 SYDVKM. This CDR3 spans 14 amino acids. Here the CDR3 reads CASSRTSEQETQYF. Written as DNA, the CDR3 is TGTGCCAGCAGCCGGACTTCGGAACAAGAGACCCAGTACTTC.

This clone appeared a few times. The CDR3 sequence is CATVTGNSYEQYF. The DNA of the CDR3 is TGTGCCACCGTGACAGGGAACTCCTACGAGCAGTACTTC. V gene TRBV7-9 combines with J gene TRBJ2-7, with TRBD1 matching 7 bases. The germline CDR1 and CDR2 sequences are SEHNR and FQNEAQ (reference sequence). V lost 10 bases to trimming and J lost 0 bases; unmatched junction nucleotides: 6. The CDR3 is 13 amino acids.

The rearrangement uses TRBV5-6 and TRBJ2-7; 10 nucleotides line up with TRBD2. Trimming took 2 bases from V and 7 from J; bases not matched to a gene: 6. Germline values: CDR1 SGHDT, CDR2 YYEEEE. The CDR3 length is 14 residues. In DNA form, the CDR3 reads TGTGCCAGCAGCTTACTAGCGGGGCCGGGGGAGCAGTACTTC. Its translation: CASSLLAGPGEQYF.

The gene calls are TRBV30 and TRBJ2-3; TRBD2 matches at 9 bases. The junction had 17 bases not matched to a gene; V was cut back by 6 bases and J by 1 base. This CDR3 has 18 amino acids. Germline CDR1 is GTSNPN and CDR2 is SVGIG (reference sequence). The CDR3 region is CACSRLAGREIRTDTQYF. The CDR3 bases are TGTGCCTGCTCGAGGCTAGCGGGAAGAGAGATTCGCACAGATACGCAGTATTTT.

V usage is TRBV9 and J usage is TRBJ2-3, with 8 bases that match TRBD2. Germline loops: CDR1 SGDLS, CDR2 YYNGEE. The CDR3 spans 15 residues. J gave up 2 bases and V 2 bases, and 4 bases lay outside the gene matches. CDR3 loop: CASSVSGTYTDTQYF. The DNA of the CDR3 is TGTGCCAGCAGCGTTAGCGGGACGTACACAGATACGCAGTATTTT.

V usage is TRBV10-3 and J usage is TRBJ2-5; 11 nucleotides align to TRBD2. This CDR3 comprises 16 residues. From germline, CDR1 is ENHRY and CDR2 SYGVKD. V trimming: 6 bases; J trimming: 4 bases; junction bases outside the gene matches: 10. Written as DNA, the CDR3 is TGTGCCATCAGGAGGGGACTAGCGGATCAGATAGAGACCCAGTACTTC. Translation gives CAIRRGLADQIETQYF.

This chain uses TRBV7-8 with TRBJ2-5; 8 nucleotides match TRBD2. The V gene's germline CDR1 is SGHVS and CDR2 FQNEAQ. Trimming at V came to 3 bases and at J to 1 base, leaving 4 bases not matched to a gene. The CDR3 runs 15 residues. The CDR3 coding sequence is TGTGCCAGCAGCTTTGCTCGGGAGGGCCAAGAGACCCAGTACTTC. Its translation is CASSFAREGQETQYF.

This clone was counted between two and nine times. The chain is built from TRBV27 and TRBJ2-1; TRBD1 matches at 8 bases. Germline values: CDR1 MNHEY, CDR2 SMNVEV (reference sequence). V lost 7 bases to trimming and J lost 10 bases; unmatched junction nucleotides: 9. The CDR3 runs to 13 residues. The CDR3 loop reads CASTPTGATEQFF. In DNA, the CDR3 is TGTGCCAGCACCCCGACAGGGGCGACCGAGCAGTTCTTC.

DNA for the CDR3: TGTGCCAGCAGCAGAAAGGTAACAGGGACTAACTATGGCTACACCTTC. This gives the protein CASSRKVTGTNYGYTF. The chain carries TRBV13 and TRBJ1-2; a possible D gene is TRBD1 (6 bases). Deletions cut 5 bases from V and 0 bases from J, with 16 bases between. Germline V gene sequence: CDR1 PRHDT, CDR2 FYEKMQ (reference sequence). The CDR3 extends over 16 amino acids.

The chain recombines TRBV9 with TRBJ2-1; 14 nucleotides agree with TRBD2. The J segment lost 7 bases and the V segment lost 3 bases, leaving 6 bases of the junction unmatched. Germline V CDR1 and CDR2: SGDLS, YYNGEE. This CDR3 comprises 16 residues. The CDR3 loop is CASSARTSGRWNEQFF. CDR3 DNA sequence: TGTGCCAGCAGCGCCCGGACTAGCGGGAGGTGGAATGAGCAGTTCTTC.

CDR3 in amino acids: CASSSSGKRDNEQFF. The CDR3, as DNA: TGTGCCAGCAGTTCTAGCGGGAAGAGAGACAATGAGCAGTTCTTC. The chain has TRBV11-2 and TRBJ2-1; 9 positions match TRBD2. V was pared by 6 bases and J by 5 bases, with 8 bases of the junction left unmatched. Germline-derived CDR1 and CDR2 are SGHAT and FQNNGV. The CDR3 is 15 amino acids.

This clone was detected only a few times. The chain uses TRBV25-1 and TRBJ2-7; D possibly matches TRBD1 or TRBD2 (6 bases each). The germline V gene encodes CDR1 MGHDK and CDR2 SYGVNS. V lost 3 bases, J lost 3 bases, and 9 bases lay in between. The CDR3 has 13 amino acids. This CDR3 reads CASSDGGLYEQYF. The CDR3 region has the DNA TGTGCCAGCAGTGATGGGGGGCTCTACGAGCAGTACTTC.

This chain joins TRBV20-1 and TRBJ2-5; possible D gene TRBD1, 6 bases. The CDR3 has 10 residues. Trimming cost V 1 base and J 9 bases, with 6 bases left between them. CDR1 DFQATT and CDR2 SNEGSKA come from the germline V gene (reference sequence). The CDR3, as DNA: TGCAGTGCTAGAGGACAGGCCCAGTACTTC. The encoded protein is CSARGQAQYF.

This clone has more than one count but fewer than ten. The chain links TRBV30 to TRBJ1-5, with 8 bases aligning to TRBD1. Germline loops: CDR1 GTSNPN, CDR2 SVGIG (reference sequence). This CDR3 contains 15 residues. V shed 1 base and J 4 bases; nucleotides not matched to a gene: 6. In DNA, the CDR3 is TGTGCCTGGAGTGATGCAGGACAGGGAAATCAGCCCCAGCATTTT. It is translated as CAWSDAGQGNQPQHF.

This clone showed up just a few times. Here the CDR3 DNA reads TGTGCCAGCAGCTTACCAGGGGGCGGCAATCAGCCCCAGCATTTT. Protein sequence: CASSLPGGGNQPQHF. The J gene is TRBJ1-5, the V gene TRBV7-3; TRBD1 aligns across 8 bases. Germline V gives CDR1 SGHTA, CDR2 FQGTGA. CDR3 length equals 15 residues. V lost 2 bases and J lost 2; bases outside the gene matches: 2.

This chain's CDR3 is CASSLDRPVLEQYF. DNA for the CDR3: TGTGCCAGCAGCTTAGATCGTCCAGTTTTGGAGCAGTACTTC. The chain joins TRBV11-1 to TRBJ2-7; D is unclear. The CDR3 is 14 residues long. Germline lookup yields CDR1 SGHAT and CDR2 FQDESV (reference sequence). V gave up 1 base and J gave up 7 bases, with 14 bases separating them.

This clone was recorded a few times. The chain joins TRBV5-6 to TRBJ2-3; 14 nucleotides agree with TRBD2. The CDR3 covers 18 residues. Germline lookup yields CDR1 SGHDT and CDR2 YYEEEE. Germline trimming cut 0 bases from V and 2 bases from J; bases unmatched to any gene: 5. The CDR3 here is CASSLGLAGGPYTDTQYF. For the CDR3, the DNA is TGTGCCAGCAGCTTGGGACTAGCGGGAGGGCCTTACACAGATACGCAGTATTTT. The variable domain in full, completed from reference TRBV5-6 and TRBJ2-3, reads DAGVTQSPTHLIKTRGQQVTLRCSPKSGHDTVSWYQQALGQGPQFIFQYYEEEERQRGNFPDRFSGHQFPNYSSELNVNALLLGDSALYLCASSLGLAGGPYTDTQYFGPGTRLTVL.

This clone showed up just a few times. The chain recombines TRBV15 with TRBJ1-2, with a possible D match to TRBD1 (5 bases). The CDR3 loop spans 12 amino acids. Trimming left V 9 bases short and J 2 bases short, with 10 bases between. Germline CDR1 and CDR2: LNHNV and YYDKDF (reference sequence). The chain's CDR3 is CATGEGNYGYTF. In DNA form, the CDR3 reads TGTGCCACTGGGGAGGGGAACTATGGCTACACCTTC.

The chain couples TRBV30 to TRBJ2-2; 9 nucleotides agree with TRBD2. The V segment lost 1 base and the J segment 4 bases; nucleotides outside the gene matches: 7. Germline CDR1 GTSNPN, CDR2 SVGIG (reference sequence). The CDR3 runs to 16 residues. Here the CDR3 DNA reads TGTGCCTGGAGTGGGCTAGCGGGACAGCCCACCGGGGAGCTGTTTTTT. It is translated as CAWSGLAGQPTGELFF.

J is TRBJ2-7 and V is TRBV7-3; D is undetermined. Germline values: CDR1 SGHTA, CDR2 FQGTGA. The CDR3 is made up of 14 amino acids. V lost 5 bases and J 2 bases, leaving 13 bases between the germline ends. CDR3 nucleotide sequence: TGTGCCAGCAGCCCCCCAAAACTCCCCTACGAGCAGTACTTC. Protein sequence: CASSPPKLPYEQYF.

The V gene is TRBV27, the J gene TRBJ2-7, with 9 bases identical to TRBD2. The CDR3 extends over 15 amino acids. Germline CDR1 reads MNHEY; CDR2 reads SMNVEV (reference sequence). Losses at the gene ends were 4 bases for V and 2 bases for J; bases not matched to a gene: 6. The CDR3 region is CASSSLAGRAYEQYF. In nucleotides, the CDR3 is TGTGCCAGCAGTTCCCTAGCGGGAAGGGCCTACGAGCAGTACTTC.